What follows is one T cell receptor (beta chain) and its context. These data come from a study of blood T cell repertoires in COVID-19. Study overall: Material from acute and convalescent COVID-19 was sourced from the United States, Italy and Spain. From T cells, B-cell-depleted T cells, or PBMCs came the material, which was cDNA or gDNA.

Per the original data handling: From reference gene primer amplification, estimates of nucleated cell counts were derived. The assay was immunoSEQ multiplex PCR, and TCRdb's table has in-frame clones only and misses some. From that table come the V and J calls and clone size; the DNA was used to work out D and trimming. The repertoire has roughly 330,000 clones, around 90% of them found once; the top ten carry approximately 10%. This clonotype was obtained from a man younger than 45 with COVID-19, enrolled during active disease. The sequencing input was peripheral blood.

The CDR3 region is CASSWPGLIAGVSDTQYF. DNA for the CDR3: TGTGCCAGCAGCTGGCCAGGGTTGATAGCGGGAGTATCAGATACGCAGTATTTT. The gene calls are TRBV5-6 and TRBJ2-3; 9 nucleotides align to TRBD2. Germline V gene lookup returns CDR1 SGHDT and CDR2 YYEEEE. V was clipped by 3 bases and J by 4 bases; unmatched bases: 15. The CDR3 has 18 residues.